This T cell receptor (beta chain) appears in the sequencing data of a study of blood T cell repertoires in COVID-19. The wider study: Samples of COVID-19 (acute and convalescent) were obtained from the United States, Italy and Spain. PBMCs, B-cell-depleted T cells, or T cells provided the cDNA or gDNA that made up the material.

The length of the CDR3 is 14 residues. In germline, CDR1 is LGHDT, CDR2 YNNKEL (reference sequence). Trimming took off 3 bases at V and 6 bases at J, with 15 bases between the two ends. As originally analysed: Reference gene primer amplification gave nucleated cell count estimates. Here immunoSEQ multiplex PCR was the method, and the copy in TCRdb shows in-frame clones only, minus some. Clone size and V and J calls were adopted from that table, with D and trimming inferred from the DNA. The sample yields approximately 230,000 clones, 86% seen once. J is TRBJ2-7 and V is TRBV3-1 (or the pseudogene TRBV3-2), with unresolved D. The sequenced sample was peripheral blood. The TCR sequence derives from a young man who had recovered from COVID-19. The CDR3 here is CASSQKTRAAEQYF. The CDR3 nucleotides are TGTGCCAGCAGCCAGAAAACCCGTGCGGCCGAGCAGTACTTC.